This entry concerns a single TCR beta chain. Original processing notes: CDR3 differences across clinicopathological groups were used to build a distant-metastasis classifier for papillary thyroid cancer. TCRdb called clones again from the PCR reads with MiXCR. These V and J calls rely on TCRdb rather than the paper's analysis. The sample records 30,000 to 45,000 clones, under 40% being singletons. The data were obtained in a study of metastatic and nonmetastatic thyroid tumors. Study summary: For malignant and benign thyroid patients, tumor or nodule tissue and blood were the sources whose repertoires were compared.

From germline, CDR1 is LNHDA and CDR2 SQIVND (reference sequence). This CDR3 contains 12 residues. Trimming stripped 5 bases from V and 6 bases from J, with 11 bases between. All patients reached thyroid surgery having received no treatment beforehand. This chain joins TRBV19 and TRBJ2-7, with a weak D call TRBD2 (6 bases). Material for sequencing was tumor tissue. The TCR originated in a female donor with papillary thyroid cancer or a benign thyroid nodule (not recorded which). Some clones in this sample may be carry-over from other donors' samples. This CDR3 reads CASSLTGSEQYF. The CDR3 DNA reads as TGTGCCAGTAGTTTAACCGGGAGCGAGCAGTACTTC.